This section outlines one T cell receptor (beta chain) sequence together with its context. Antigen unknown. This sample stems from a study of beta chain features in type 1 diabetes. TCRB transcripts that were expressed got sequenced, as all of the isolated RNA had been reverse transcribed. Profiling relied on immunoSEQ multiplex PCR, and the TCRdb table lists in-frame clones only, not all of them. The table records more than 300,000 clones, around 9.7% of them present only once. The CDR3 covers 14 residues. From germline, CDR1 is SGHRS and CDR2 YFSETQ. V lost 0 bases and J 0 bases, leaving 6 bases between the germline ends. Notes on the study in general: The naive, central memory and Treg TCRB repertoires of patients appeared to be more similar to one another than those of healthy donors. Shorter TCRB CDR3s, moderately but significantly so, were found in Type 1 diabetes patients in all four CD4+ subsets. Unsettled here was the matter of whether HLA type influences TCRB rearrangement. VDJ junctions in type 1 diabetes patients carried more deletions and fewer insertions. High-TCR-expressing cells could be over-represented by cDNA sequencing.

This rearrangement joins TRBV5-1 to TRBJ1-2; D call uncertain. Sequenced: central memory CD4+ T cells from blood. The clonotype comes from a man aged 30 to 39 with type 1 diabetes. CDR3 residues: CASSLAGSNYGYTF. As DNA, the CDR3 is TGCGCCAGCAGCTTGGCCGGGTCTAACTATGGCTACACCTTC.